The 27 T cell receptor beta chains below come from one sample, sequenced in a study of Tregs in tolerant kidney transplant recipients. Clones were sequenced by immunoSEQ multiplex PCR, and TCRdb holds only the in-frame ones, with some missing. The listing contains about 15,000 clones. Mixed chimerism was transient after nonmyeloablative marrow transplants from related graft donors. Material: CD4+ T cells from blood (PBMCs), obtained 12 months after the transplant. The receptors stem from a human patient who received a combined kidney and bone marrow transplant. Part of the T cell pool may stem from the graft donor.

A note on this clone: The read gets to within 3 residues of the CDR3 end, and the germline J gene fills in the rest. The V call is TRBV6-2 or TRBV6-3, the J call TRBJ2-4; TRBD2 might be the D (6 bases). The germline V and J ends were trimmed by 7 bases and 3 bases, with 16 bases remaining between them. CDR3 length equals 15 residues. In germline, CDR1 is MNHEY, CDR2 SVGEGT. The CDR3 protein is CASTPPGTGKNIQYF. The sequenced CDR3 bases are TGTGCCAGCACCCCCCCCGGGACTGGCAAAAACATT.

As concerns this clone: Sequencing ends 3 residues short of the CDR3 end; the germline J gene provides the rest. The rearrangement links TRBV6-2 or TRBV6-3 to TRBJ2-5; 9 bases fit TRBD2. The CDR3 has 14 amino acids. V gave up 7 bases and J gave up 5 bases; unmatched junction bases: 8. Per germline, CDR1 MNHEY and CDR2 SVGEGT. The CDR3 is CASKKIAGEETQYF. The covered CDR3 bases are TGTGCCAGCAAAAAAATAGCGGGAGAGGAGACC.

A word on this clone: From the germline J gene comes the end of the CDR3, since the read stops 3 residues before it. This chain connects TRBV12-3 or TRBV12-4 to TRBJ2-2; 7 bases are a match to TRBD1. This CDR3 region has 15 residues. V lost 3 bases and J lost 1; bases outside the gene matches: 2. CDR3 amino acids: CASSLRTGNTGELFF. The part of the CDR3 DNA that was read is TGTGCCAGCAGTTTGAGGACAGGGAACACCGGGGAG.

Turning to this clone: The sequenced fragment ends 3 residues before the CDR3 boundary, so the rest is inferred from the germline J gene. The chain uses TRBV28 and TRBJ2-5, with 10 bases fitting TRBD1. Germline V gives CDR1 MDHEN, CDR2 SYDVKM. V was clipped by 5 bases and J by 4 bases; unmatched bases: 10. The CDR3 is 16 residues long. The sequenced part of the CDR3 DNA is TGTGCCAGCAGTCGAGTCGTTGGACAGGGGGTAGAGACC. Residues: CASSRVVGQGVET. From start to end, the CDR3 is CASSRVVGQGVETQYF.

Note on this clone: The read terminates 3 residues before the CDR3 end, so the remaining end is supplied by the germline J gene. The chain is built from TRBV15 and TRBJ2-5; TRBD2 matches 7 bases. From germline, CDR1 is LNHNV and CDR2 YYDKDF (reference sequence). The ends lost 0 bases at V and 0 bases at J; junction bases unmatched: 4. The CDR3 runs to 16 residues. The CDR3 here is CATSREGEGDQETQYF. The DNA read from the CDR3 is TGTGCCACCAGCAGAGAAGGGGAGGGAGACCAAGAGACC.

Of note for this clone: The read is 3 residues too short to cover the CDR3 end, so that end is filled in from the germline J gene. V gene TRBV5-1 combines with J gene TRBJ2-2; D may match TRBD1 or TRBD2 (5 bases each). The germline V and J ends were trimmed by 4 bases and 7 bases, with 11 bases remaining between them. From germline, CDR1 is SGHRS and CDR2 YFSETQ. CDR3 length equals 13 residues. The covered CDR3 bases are TGCGCCAGCAGCACTCAGGGAGTCGGGGAG. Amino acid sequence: CASSTQGVGE. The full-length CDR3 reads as CASSTQGVGELFF.

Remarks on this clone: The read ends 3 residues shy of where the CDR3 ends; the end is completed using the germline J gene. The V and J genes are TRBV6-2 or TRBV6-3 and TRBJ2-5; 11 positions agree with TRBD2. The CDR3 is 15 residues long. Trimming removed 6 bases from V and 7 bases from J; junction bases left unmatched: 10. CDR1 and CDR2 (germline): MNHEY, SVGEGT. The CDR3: CASRVAGGPYGTQYF. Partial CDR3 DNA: TGTGCCAGCAGGGTAGCGGGAGGGCCCTATGGGACC.

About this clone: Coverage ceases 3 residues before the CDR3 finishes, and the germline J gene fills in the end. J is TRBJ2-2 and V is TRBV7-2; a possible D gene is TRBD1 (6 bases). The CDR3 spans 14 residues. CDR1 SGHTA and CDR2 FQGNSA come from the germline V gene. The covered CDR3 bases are TGTGCCAGCAGCTTAGGAGGGGGTGGATCTTCG. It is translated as CASSLGGGGSS. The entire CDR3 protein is CASSLGGGGSSLFF.

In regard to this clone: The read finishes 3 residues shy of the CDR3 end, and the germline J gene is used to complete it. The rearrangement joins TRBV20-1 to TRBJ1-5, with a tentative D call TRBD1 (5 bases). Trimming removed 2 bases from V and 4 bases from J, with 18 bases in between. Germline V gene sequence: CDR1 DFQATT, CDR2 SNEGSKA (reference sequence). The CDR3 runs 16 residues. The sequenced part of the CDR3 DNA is TGCAGTGCTAGAAACCTCAGGGAAGGTGCGAATCAGCCC. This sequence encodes CSARNLREGANQP. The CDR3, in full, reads CSARNLREGANQPQHF.

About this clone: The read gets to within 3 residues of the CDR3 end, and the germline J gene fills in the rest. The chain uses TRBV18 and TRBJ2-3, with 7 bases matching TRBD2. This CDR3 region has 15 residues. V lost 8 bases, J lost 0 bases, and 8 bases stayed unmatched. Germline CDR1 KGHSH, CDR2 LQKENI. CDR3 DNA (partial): TGTGCCAGCCCAACTAGCGTTGGGAGCACAGATACG. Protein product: CASPTSVGSTDT. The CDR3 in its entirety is CASPTSVGSTDTQYF.

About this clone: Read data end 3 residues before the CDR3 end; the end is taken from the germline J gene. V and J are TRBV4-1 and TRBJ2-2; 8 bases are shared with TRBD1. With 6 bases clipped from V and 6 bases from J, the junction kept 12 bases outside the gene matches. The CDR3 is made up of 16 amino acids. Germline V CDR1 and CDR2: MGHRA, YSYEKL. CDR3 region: CASRDIDRGRAGELFF. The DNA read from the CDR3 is TGCGCCAGCAGAGATATCGACAGGGGAAGAGCCGGGGAG.

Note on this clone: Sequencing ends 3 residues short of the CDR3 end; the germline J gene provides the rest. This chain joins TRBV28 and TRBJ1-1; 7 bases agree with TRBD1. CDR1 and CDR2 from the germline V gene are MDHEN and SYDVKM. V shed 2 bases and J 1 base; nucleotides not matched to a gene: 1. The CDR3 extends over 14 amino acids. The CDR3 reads CASSLRQGNTEAFF. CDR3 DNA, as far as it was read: TGTGCCAGCAGTTTAAGACAGGGGAACACTGAA.

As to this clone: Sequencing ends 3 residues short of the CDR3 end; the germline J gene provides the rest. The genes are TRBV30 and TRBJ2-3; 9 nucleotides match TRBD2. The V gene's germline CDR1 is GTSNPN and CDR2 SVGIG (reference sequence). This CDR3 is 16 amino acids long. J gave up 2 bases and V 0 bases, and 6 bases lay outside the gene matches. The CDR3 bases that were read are TGTGCCTGGAGTGTACATAGCGGGGGTACCACAGATACG. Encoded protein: CAWSVHSGGTTDT. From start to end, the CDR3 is CAWSVHSGGTTDTQYF. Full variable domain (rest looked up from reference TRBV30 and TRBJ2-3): SQTIHQWPATLVQPVGSPLSLECTVEGTSNPNLYWYRQAAGRGLQLLFYSVGIGQISSEVPQNLSASRPQDRQFILSSKKLLLSDSGFYLCAWSVHSGGTTDTQYFGPGTRLTVL.

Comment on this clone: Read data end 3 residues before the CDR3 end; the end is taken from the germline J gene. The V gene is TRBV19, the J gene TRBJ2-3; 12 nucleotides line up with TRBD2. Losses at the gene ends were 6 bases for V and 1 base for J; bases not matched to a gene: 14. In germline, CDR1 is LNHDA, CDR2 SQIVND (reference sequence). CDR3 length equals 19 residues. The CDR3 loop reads CASRPRVLAGGLGTDTQYF. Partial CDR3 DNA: TGTGCCAGTAGACCGAGGGTACTAGCGGGAGGTTTGGGCACAGATACG.

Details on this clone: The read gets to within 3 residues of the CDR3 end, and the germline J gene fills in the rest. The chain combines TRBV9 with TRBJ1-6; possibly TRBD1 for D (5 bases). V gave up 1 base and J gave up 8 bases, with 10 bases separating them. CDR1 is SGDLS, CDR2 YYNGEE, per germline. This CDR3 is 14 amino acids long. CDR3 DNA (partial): TGTGCCAGCAGCGTAAGCGACAGCTATTCACCC. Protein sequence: CASSVSDSYSP. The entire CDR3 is CASSVSDSYSPLHF. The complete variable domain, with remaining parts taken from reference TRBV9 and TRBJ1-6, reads DSGVTQTPKHLITATGQRVTLRCSPRSGDLSVYWYQQSLDQGLQFLIQYYNGEERAKGNILERFSAQQFPDLHSELNLSSLELGDSALYFCASSVSDSYSPLHFGNGTRLTVT.

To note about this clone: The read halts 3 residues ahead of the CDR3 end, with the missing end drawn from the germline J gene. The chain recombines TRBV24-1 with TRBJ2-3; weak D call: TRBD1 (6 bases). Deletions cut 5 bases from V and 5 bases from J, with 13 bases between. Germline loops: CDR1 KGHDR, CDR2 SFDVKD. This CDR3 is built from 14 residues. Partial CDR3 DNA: TGTGCCACCAGTGTACCAGGGGTAGGAGATACG. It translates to CATSVPGVGDT. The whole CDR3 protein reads CATSVPGVGDTQYF.

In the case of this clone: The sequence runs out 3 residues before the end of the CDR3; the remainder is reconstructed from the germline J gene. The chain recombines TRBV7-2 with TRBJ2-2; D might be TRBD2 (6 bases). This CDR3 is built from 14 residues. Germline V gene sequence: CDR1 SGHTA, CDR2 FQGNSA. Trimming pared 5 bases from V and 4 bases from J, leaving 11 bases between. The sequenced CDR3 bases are TGTGCCAGCAGCGTCTATAGCGGCACCGGGGAG. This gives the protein CASSVYSGTGE. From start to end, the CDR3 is CASSVYSGTGELFF.

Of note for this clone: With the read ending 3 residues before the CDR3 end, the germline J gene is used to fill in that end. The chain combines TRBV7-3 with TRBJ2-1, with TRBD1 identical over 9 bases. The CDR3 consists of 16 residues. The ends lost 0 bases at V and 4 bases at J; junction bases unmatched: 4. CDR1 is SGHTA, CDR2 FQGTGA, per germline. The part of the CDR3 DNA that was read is TGTGCCAGCAGCTTAACCGGGACAGGGATTTACAATGAG. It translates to CASSLTGTGIYNE. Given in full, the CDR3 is CASSLTGTGIYNEQFF. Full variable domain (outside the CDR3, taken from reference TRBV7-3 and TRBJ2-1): GAGVSQTPSNKVTEKGKYVELRCDPISGHTALYWYRQSLGQGPEFLIYFQGTGAADDSGLPNDRFFAVRPEGSVSTLKIQRTERGDSAVYLCASSLTGTGIYNEQFFGPGTRLTVL.

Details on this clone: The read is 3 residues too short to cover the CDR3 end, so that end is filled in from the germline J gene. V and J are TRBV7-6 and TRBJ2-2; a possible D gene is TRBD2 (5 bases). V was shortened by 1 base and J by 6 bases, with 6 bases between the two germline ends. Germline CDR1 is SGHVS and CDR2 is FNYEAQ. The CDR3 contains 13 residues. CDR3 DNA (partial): TGTGCCAGCAGCTTAGTGAGGGCCGGGGAG. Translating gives CASSLVRAGE. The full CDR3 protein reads CASSLVRAGELFF.

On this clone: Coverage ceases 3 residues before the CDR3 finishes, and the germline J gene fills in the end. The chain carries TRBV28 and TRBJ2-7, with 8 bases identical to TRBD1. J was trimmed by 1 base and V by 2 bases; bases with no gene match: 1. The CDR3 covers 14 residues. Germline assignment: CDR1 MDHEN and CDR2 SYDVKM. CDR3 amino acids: CASSLTGGSYEQYF. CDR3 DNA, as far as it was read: TGTGCCAGCAGTTTAACAGGGGGGTCCTACGAG.

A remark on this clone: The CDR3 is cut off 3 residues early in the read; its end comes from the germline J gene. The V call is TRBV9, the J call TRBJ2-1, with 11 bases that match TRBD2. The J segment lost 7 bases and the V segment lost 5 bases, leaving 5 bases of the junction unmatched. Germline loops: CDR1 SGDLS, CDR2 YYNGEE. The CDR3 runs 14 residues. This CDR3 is CASSTSGRKNEQFF. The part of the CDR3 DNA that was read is TGTGCCAGCAGTACTAGCGGGAGAAAAAATGAG.

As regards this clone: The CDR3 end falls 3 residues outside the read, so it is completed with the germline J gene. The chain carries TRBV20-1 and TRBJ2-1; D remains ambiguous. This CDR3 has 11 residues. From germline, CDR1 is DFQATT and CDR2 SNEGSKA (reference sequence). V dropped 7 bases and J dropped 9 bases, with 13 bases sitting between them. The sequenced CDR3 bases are TGCAGTGTTCCTGGCTTTCGTGAG. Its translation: CSVPGFRE. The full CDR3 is CSVPGFREQFF.

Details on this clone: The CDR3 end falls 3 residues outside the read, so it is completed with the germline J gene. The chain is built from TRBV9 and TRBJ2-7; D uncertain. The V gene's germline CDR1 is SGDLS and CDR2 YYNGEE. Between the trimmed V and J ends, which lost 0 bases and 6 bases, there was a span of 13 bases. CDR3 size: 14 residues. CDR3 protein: CASSVGVDSPEQYF. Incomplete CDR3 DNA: TGTGCCAGCAGCGTAGGGGTCGACTCCCCCGAG.

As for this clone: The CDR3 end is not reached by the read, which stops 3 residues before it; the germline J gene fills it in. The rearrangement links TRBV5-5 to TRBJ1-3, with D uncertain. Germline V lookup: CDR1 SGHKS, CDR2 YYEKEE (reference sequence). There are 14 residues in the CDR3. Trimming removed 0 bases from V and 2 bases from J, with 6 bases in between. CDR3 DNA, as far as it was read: TGTGCCAGCAGCTTGGGCACGGCTGGAAACACC. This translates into CASSLGTAGNT. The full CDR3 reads CASSLGTAGNTIYF.

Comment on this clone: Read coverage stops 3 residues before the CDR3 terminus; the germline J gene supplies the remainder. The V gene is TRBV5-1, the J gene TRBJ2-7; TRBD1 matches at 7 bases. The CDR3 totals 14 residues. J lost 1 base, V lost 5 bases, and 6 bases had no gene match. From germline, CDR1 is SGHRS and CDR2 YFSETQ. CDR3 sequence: CASRYGTDSYEQYF. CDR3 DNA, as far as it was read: TGCGCCAGCAGATATGGGACAGATTCCTACGAG.

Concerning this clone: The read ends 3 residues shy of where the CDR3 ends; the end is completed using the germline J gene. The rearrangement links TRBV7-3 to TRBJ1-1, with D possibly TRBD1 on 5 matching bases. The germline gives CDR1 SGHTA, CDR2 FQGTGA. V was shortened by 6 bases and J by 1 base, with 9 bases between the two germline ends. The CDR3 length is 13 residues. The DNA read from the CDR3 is TGTGCCAGCAGTACACAGGAGAACACTGAA. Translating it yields CASSTQENTE. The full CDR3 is CASSTQENTEAFF.

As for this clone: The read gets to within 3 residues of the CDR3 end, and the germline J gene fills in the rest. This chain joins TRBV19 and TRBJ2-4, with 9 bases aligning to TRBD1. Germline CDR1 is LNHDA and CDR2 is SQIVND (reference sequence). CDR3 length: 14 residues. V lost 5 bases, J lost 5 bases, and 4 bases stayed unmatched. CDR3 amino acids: CASSATGGENIQYF. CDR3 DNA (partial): TGTGCCAGTAGTGCGACAGGGGGGGAAAACATT.